A single sample gave rise to the 24 T cell receptor beta chains below, sequenced in a study of T-cell memory formation after mild COVID-19 (dated by TCRdb to 2020 to 2022). The library was obtained by 5' RACE. Sequencing took place on an Illumina NovaSeq 6000. TCRdb passed the public sequencing reads through fastp at Q25 and MiXCR, retaining productive beta sequences. All rows with the same CDR3 protein become a single entry with the most common DNA and genes. The sample data list around 370,000 distinct CDR3 sequences, and roughly 20% of these were observed just once. Roughly an eighth of the sample lies in the top ten. Sequenced input: PBMCs or a T cell subset sorted from them (not recorded which). These receptors originate from an adult woman who had mild COVID-19 (a few samples of this study predate the infection). The sample titles of this study are shuffled in the database, so cell type and time point are left out; the donor was told from shared clones.

This clonotype was observed a handful of times. The genes are TRBV7-3 and TRBJ1-2; perhaps TRBD1 as D (5 bases). This CDR3 contains 15 residues. The germline V gene encodes CDR1 SGHTA and CDR2 FQGTGA. Trimming cost V 4 bases and J 2 bases, with 14 bases left between them. The CDR3 reads CASSSGGGTNYGYTF. The DNA for the CDR3 is TGTGCCAGCAGCTCCGGGGGGGGAACGAACTATGGCTACACCTTC.

V and J are TRBV18 and TRBJ1-1; possibly TRBD1 for D (6 bases). This CDR3 region has 14 residues. CDR1 and CDR2 from the germline V gene are KGHSH and LQKENI. Trimming took off 6 bases at V and 7 bases at J, with 18 bases between the two ends. The CDR3 DNA follows: TGTGCCAGCTCCCCAGGGGTTTGGGACCTTGAAGCTTTCTTT. This gives the protein CASSPGVWDLEAFF.

The J gene is TRBJ2-2, the V gene TRBV6-2 or TRBV6-3; 7 nucleotides line up with TRBD1. CDR1 MNHEY and CDR2 SVGEGT come from the germline V gene. The V segment lost 2 bases and the J segment 1 base; nucleotides outside the gene matches: 4. The CDR3 has 16 amino acids. CDR3 nucleotides: TGTGCCAGCAGTTACCAACGGACAGGGAACACCGGGGAGCTGTTTTTT. Encoded protein: CASSYQRTGNTGELFF.

V is TRBV5-1 and J is TRBJ2-3; D perhaps matches TRBD1 (7 bases). Per the germline V gene, CDR1 is SGHRS and CDR2 is YFSETQ. The CDR3 loop spans 13 amino acids. Between the trimmed V and J ends, which lost 0 bases and 8 bases, there was a span of 10 bases. DNA for the CDR3: TGCGCCAGCAGCTTGGCCAGGGGGGCTACGCAGTATTTT. Amino acids: CASSLARGATQYF.

This clonotype was recorded a few times. This sequence joins TRBV5-4 and TRBJ2-3, with D uncertain. CDR1 and CDR2 (germline): SGHNT, YYREEE (reference sequence). Trimming removed 0 bases at V and 2 bases at J, with 7 bases between. The CDR3 has 14 residues. CDR3 protein: CASSLAQTTDTQYF. Written as DNA, the CDR3 is TGTGCCAGCAGCTTGGCTCAGACCACAGATACGCAGTATTTT.

This clonotype was counted between two and nine times. V usage is TRBV7-9 and J usage is TRBJ1-5; no definite D call. Per germline, CDR1 SEHNR and CDR2 FQNEAQ (reference sequence). This CDR3 region has 13 residues. The V end was cut by 6 bases, the J end by 6 bases, with 12 bases between. CDR3 protein: CASSFSRRQPQHF. CDR3 nucleotide sequence: TGTGCCAGCAGTTTCTCCCGCCGTCAGCCCCAGCATTTT.

There are many counts of this clonotype. This chain connects TRBV3-1 to TRBJ2-1, with 7 bases fitting TRBD2. J was trimmed by 7 bases and V by 4 bases; bases with no gene match: 7. In germline, CDR1 is LGHDT, CDR2 YNNKEL (reference sequence). This CDR3 comprises 14 residues. CDR3 protein: CASSPAAGTNEQFF. Written as DNA, the CDR3 is TGTGCCAGCAGCCCCGCAGCGGGAACAAATGAGCAGTTCTTC.

This chain links TRBV5-1 with TRBJ2-2; 9 bases align to TRBD1. The CDR3 runs to 16 residues. The J segment lost 4 bases and the V segment lost 3 bases, leaving 7 bases of the junction unmatched. CDR1 SGHRS and CDR2 YFSETQ come from the germline V gene. The CDR3 region has the DNA TGCGCCAGCAGCTCCGACAGGGGGGACGGCACCGGGGAGCTGTTTTTT. Translating it yields CASSSDRGDGTGELFF. Full variable domain (outside the CDR3, taken from reference TRBV5-1 and TRBJ2-2): KAGVTQTPRYLIKTRGQQVTLSCSPISGHRSVSWYQQTPGQGLQFLFEYFSETQRNKGNFPGRFSGRQFSNSRSEMNVSTLELGDSALYLCASSSDRGDGTGELFFGEGSRLTVL.

The sample holds a few counts of this clonotype. The chain combines TRBV5-1 with TRBJ2-1; either TRBD1 or TRBD2 may supply D (6 bases each). Trimming took off 1 base at V and 9 bases at J, with 14 bases between the two ends. Germline assignment: CDR1 SGHRS and CDR2 YFSETQ. The CDR3 is made up of 14 amino acids. This chain's CDR3 is CASSLSQGRGEQFF. CDR3 in DNA: TGCGCCAGCAGCTTGTCTCAGGGGCGGGGTGAGCAGTTCTTC.

This clonotype was observed a few times. The chain employs TRBV15 and TRBJ1-1, with 10 bases aligning to TRBD1. The CDR3 is 15 amino acids. Trimming at V came to 2 bases and at J to 6 bases, leaving 6 bases not matched to a gene. Germline CDR1 and CDR2: LNHNV and YYDKDF (reference sequence). CDR3 protein: CATSRRTGGKAEAFF. The DNA of the CDR3 is TGTGCCACCAGCAGAAGGACAGGGGGTAAAGCTGAAGCTTTCTTT.

This clonotype was counted a few times. V and J are TRBV15 and TRBJ1-5; TRBD1 aligns across 7 bases. The CDR3 consists of 14 residues. V dropped 4 bases and J dropped 2; count of bases not matched to a gene: 2. Germline CDR1 and CDR2: LNHNV and YYDKDF (reference sequence). CDR3 protein: CATSTRGGNQPQHF. CDR3 DNA: TGTGCCACCAGCACCAGGGGGGGCAATCAGCCCCAGCATTTT.

This chain joins TRBV20-1 and TRBJ1-2, with 8 bases matching TRBD1. This CDR3 is built from 15 residues. J lost 3 bases, V lost 1 base, and 7 bases had no gene match. Looked up from germline, CDR1 is DFQATT and CDR2 is SNEGSKA (reference sequence). Here the CDR3 reads CSARVYGQGYYGYTF. The CDR3 DNA sequence: TGCAGTGCTAGAGTATACGGACAGGGATACTATGGCTACACCTTC.

This chain connects TRBV27 to TRBJ2-7; 10 bases are shared with TRBD2. V dropped 4 bases and J dropped 2; count of bases not matched to a gene: 8. CDR1 is MNHEY, CDR2 SMNVEV, per germline (reference sequence). The CDR3 is 16 amino acids. CDR3 nucleotide sequence: TGTGCCAGCAGTTCCGGACTAGCGGAACGGCCCTACGAGCAGTACTTC. This translates into CASSSGLAERPYEQYF.

This clonotype appeared a few times. V and J are TRBV6-5 and TRBJ1-1; 7 nucleotides align to TRBD1. The V and J ends lost 4 bases and 8 bases, in that order; junction bases with no gene match: 7. This CDR3 is built from 13 residues. Germline CDR1 is MNHEY and CDR2 is SVGAGI. The CDR3, as DNA: TGTGCCAGCAGTTCTACAGGGGAAGCCGAAGCTTTCTTT. It translates to CASSSTGEAEAFF.

This clonotype was observed a handful of times. The V and J genes are TRBV27 and TRBJ1-5; D remains unclear. The germline V and J ends were trimmed by 5 bases and 3 bases, with 8 bases remaining between them. Germline V gene data show CDR1 as MNHEY and CDR2 as SMNVEV (reference sequence). The CDR3 runs to 13 residues. Written as DNA, the CDR3 is TGTGCCAGCAGTCACCAGTCCAATCAGCCCCAGCATTTT. Translated: CASSHQSNQPQHF.

J is TRBJ1-1 and V is TRBV7-3; weak D call: TRBD1 (5 bases). V lost 5 bases and J 5 bases, leaving 27 bases between the germline ends. This CDR3 is built from 18 residues. The germline gives CDR1 SGHTA, CDR2 FQGTGA. CDR3 bases: TGTGCCAGCAGCCCCGCCCAGGTCCCGGGACGACGTATGACTGAAGCTTTCTTT. Translation: CASSPAQVPGRRMTEAFF.

This clonotype appeared a few times. The gene calls are TRBV12-3 or TRBV12-4 and TRBJ2-1; D possibly uses TRBD1 or TRBD2 (5 bases each). Trimming took off 3 bases at V and 5 bases at J, with 11 bases between the two ends. The CDR3 loop spans 14 amino acids. CDR3 amino acids: CASSFSGPNNEQFF. DNA for the CDR3: TGTGCCAGCAGTTTCTCGGGACCTAACAATGAGCAGTTCTTC.

This clonotype was seen more than once but under ten times. The V gene is TRBV5-4, the J gene TRBJ2-7; D not resolved. Trimming took 0 bases from V and 4 from J, leaving 8 bases between them. Germline CDR1 reads SGHNT; CDR2 reads YYREEE (reference sequence). This CDR3 has 13 residues. CDR3: CASSLAAEYEQYF. The CDR3 bases are TGTGCCAGCAGCTTGGCCGCGGAGTACGAGCAGTACTTC.

This clonotype was recorded at least ten times. The chain joins TRBV29-1 to TRBJ2-1; D not resolved. This CDR3 comprises 11 residues. Trimming left V 6 bases short and J 7 bases short, with 10 bases between. The V gene's germline CDR1 is SQVTM and CDR2 ANQGSEA. The CDR3 loop reads CSVPKGNEQFF. CDR3 DNA: TGCAGCGTCCCAAAGGGTAATGAGCAGTTCTTC.

The chain carries TRBV30 and TRBJ1-2; TRBD1 matches at 7 bases. V gave up 5 bases and J gave up 5 bases; unmatched junction bases: 8. This CDR3 is 13 amino acids long. Germline CDR1 reads GTSNPN; CDR2 reads SVGIG (reference sequence). The CDR3 DNA is TGTGCCTGGGGCCTGGACAGGCCTTATGGCTACACCTTC. Protein sequence: CAWGLDRPYGYTF.

This clonotype was detected a few times. The V call is TRBV29-1, the J call TRBJ2-1; 7 positions agree with TRBD2. The V gene's germline CDR1 is SQVTM and CDR2 ANQGSEA. Germline trimming cut 0 bases from V and 7 bases from J; bases unmatched to any gene: 9. CDR3 length: 15 amino acids. CDR3 sequence reads: CSVEDRTSERNEQFF. The CDR3 DNA follows: TGCAGCGTTGAAGATAGAACTAGCGAGAGGAATGAGCAGTTCTTC.

In its sample, this clonotype was seen a few times. The V and J genes are TRBV27 and TRBJ2-5, with 8 bases lining up with TRBD2. The CDR3 consists of 14 residues. Trimming took 6 bases from V and 4 from J; bases not matched to a gene: 7. CDR1 and CDR2 from the germline V gene are MNHEY and SMNVEV (reference sequence). The CDR3, as DNA: TGTGCCAGCAGCCGGGGGGGGTTAGGAGAGACCCAGTACTTC. Amino acids: CASSRGGLGETQYF.

The rearrangement links TRBV24-1 to TRBJ2-1, with D possibly TRBD1 on 7 matching bases. The CDR3 has 16 residues. Trimming left V 4 bases short and J 3 bases short, with 15 bases between. Germline CDR1 is KGHDR and CDR2 is SFDVKD. CDR3 in DNA: TGTGCCACCAGTGAGGGGGGCAGGGGGTTCTACAATGAGCAGTTCTTC. Amino acid sequence: CATSEGGRGFYNEQFF.

This clonotype occurred many times. The chain joins TRBV25-1 to TRBJ2-7, with D tentatively TRBD1 (5 bases). The ends were cut back, 1 base at V and 4 bases at J, with 17 bases in the middle. Germline values: CDR1 MGHDK, CDR2 SYGVNS. The CDR3 has 16 amino acids. Here the CDR3 reads CASSELGRAQGYEQYF. CDR3 DNA: TGTGCCAGCAGTGAATTAGGCAGGGCCCAAGGGTACGAGCAGTACTTC.